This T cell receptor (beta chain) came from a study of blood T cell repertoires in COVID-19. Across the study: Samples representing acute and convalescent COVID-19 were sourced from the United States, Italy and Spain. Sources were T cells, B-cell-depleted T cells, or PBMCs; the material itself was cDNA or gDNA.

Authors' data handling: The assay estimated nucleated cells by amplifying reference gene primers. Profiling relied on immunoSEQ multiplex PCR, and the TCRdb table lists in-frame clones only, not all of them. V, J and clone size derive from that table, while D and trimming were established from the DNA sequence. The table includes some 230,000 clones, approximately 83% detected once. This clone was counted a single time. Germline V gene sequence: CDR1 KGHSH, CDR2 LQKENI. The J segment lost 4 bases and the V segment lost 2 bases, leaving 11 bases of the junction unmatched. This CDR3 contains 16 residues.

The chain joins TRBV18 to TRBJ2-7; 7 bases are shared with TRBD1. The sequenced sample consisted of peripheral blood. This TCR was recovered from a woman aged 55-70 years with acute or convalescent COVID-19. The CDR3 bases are TGTGCCAGCTCACCATTATCCGGGACAGCCGTTTACGAGCAGTACTTC. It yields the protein CASSPLSGTAVYEQYF. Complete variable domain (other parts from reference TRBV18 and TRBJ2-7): NAGVMQNPRHLVRRRGQEARLRCSPMKGHSHVYWYRQLPEEGLKFMVYLQKENIIDESGMPKERFSAEFPKEGPSILRIQQVVRGDSAAYFCASSPLSGTAVYEQYFGPGTRLTVT.